This T cell receptor beta chain was recovered during a study of T cell changes during pregnancy in multiple sclerosis. This clone has just one count. Germline lookup yields CDR1 MNHNS and CDR2 SASEGT. The junction had 6 bases not matched to a gene; V was cut back by 4 bases and J by 4 bases. CDR3 size: 14 residues. Clones were sequenced by immunoSEQ multiplex PCR, and TCRdb holds only the in-frame ones, with some missing. The sample has roughly 76,000 clones; approximately 91% are singletons. The source is a female donor with multiple sclerosis, enrolled in a pregnancy study. The chain links TRBV6-1 to TRBJ2-7, with TRBD1 matching over 8 bases. Sequencing was performed on CD4+ T cells from peripheral blood mononuclear cells, taken after pregnancy. The CDR3 bases are TGTGCCAGCAGTGCCCCACAGGGGGGATACGAGCAGTACTTC. Amino acid sequence: CASSAPQGGYEQYF.